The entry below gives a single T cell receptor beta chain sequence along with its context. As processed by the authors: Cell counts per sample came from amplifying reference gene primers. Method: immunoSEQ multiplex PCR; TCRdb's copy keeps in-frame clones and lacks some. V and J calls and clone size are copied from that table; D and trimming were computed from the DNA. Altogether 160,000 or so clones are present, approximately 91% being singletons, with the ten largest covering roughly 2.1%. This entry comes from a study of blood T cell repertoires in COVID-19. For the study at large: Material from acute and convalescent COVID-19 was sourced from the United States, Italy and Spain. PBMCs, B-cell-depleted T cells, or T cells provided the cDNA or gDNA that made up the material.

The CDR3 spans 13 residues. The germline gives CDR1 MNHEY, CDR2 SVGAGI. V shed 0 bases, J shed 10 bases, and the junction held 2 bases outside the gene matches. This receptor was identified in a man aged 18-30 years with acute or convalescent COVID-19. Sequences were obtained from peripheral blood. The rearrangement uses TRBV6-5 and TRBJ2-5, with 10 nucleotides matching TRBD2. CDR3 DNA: TGTGCCAGCAGTTACTCGGGGACTAGCGACCAGTACTTC. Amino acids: CASSYSGTSDQYF.